These 23 T cell receptor beta chains originate from one sample sequenced in a study of blood T cells in healthy people across ages. With a J-beta primer mix and a sample-barcoded 5' primer, a second PCR ran about 7 to 12 cycles. TCRdb recomputed calls from the 5' RACE reads with MiXCR, one row per CDR3 protein. The sample comprises some 1.4 million distinct CDR3 sequences, approximately 42% of which are singletons, and roughly 7.9% rests with the top ten. Sequences were obtained from blood. These receptors all come from a woman aged 18-29 years in good health.

V and J are TRBV7-9 and TRBJ2-7; 7 bases fit TRBD1. This CDR3 region has 15 residues. V was pared by 5 bases and J by 1 base, with 8 bases of the junction left unmatched. CDR1 and CDR2 from the germline V gene are SEHNR and FQNEAQ (reference sequence). CDR3 residues: CASSPIRGQSYEQYF. The CDR3 bases are TGTGCCAGCAGCCCCATCAGGGGACAGTCCTACGAGCAGTACTTC.

This clonotype was found a few times. This rearrangement joins TRBV20-1 to TRBJ2-1; D is undetermined. In germline, CDR1 is DFQATT, CDR2 SNEGSKA (reference sequence). V was pared by 1 base and J by 6 bases, with 13 bases between. The CDR3 has 14 amino acids. CDR3 coding DNA: TGCAGTGCTAGAGCGGACCCTTCAATCAATGAGCAGTTCTTC. It encodes CSARADPSINEQFF.

The chain recombines TRBV14 with TRBJ1-6, with a tentative D call TRBD1 (6 bases). CDR1 SGHDN and CDR2 FVKESK come from the germline V gene. This CDR3 contains 16 residues. The germline V and J ends were trimmed by 4 bases and 9 bases, with 19 bases remaining between them. The CDR3 sequence is CASSPYRGQSPSPLHF. The DNA for the CDR3 is TGTGCCAGCAGCCCTTATCGCGGACAGAGTCCTTCACCCCTCCACTTT.

The chain combines TRBV20-1 with TRBJ1-4; TRBD1 agrees at 9 bases. The V gene's germline CDR1 is DFQATT and CDR2 SNEGSKA (reference sequence). CDR3 length equals 14 residues. The V gene end was trimmed by 6 bases and the J gene end by 5 bases; junction bases not matched to a gene: 7. As DNA, the CDR3 is TGCAGTGCCGACCACGGGACAGGGAATGAAAAACTGTTTTTT. The encoded protein is CSADHGTGNEKLFF.

The chain uses TRBV12-3 or TRBV12-4 and TRBJ2-3, with D possibly being TRBD1 (6 bases). V was clipped by 5 bases and J by 3 bases, with 18 bases between them. The CDR3 is 16 residues long. The CDR3 DNA reads TGTGCCAGCAGTCGGTCAGGGGCCTCGGTGACAGATACGCAGTATTTT. Its translation is CASSRSGASVTDTQYF.

The genes are TRBV6-6 and TRBJ2-7, with TRBD1 matching over 9 bases. Germline V lookup: CDR1 MNHNY, CDR2 SVGAGI (reference sequence). Trimming took 7 bases from V and 3 from J; bases not matched to a gene: 4. The CDR3 length is 13 residues. CDR3 bases: TGTGCCAGCATCGACAGGGGGAACTACGAGCAGTACTTC. The encoded protein is CASIDRGNYEQYF.

There are a few counts of this clonotype. CDR3 sequence reads: CASSTRLQETQYF. The CDR3 region has the DNA TGTGCCAGCAGCACCCGACTACAAGAGACCCAGTACTTC. The J gene is TRBJ2-5, the V gene TRBV7-2; tentatively, D is TRBD2 (5 bases). Germline CDR1 is SGHTA and CDR2 is FQGNSA. The CDR3 is made up of 13 amino acids. V gave up 5 bases and J gave up 2 bases, with 9 bases separating them.

This clonotype was counted once. J is TRBJ1-2 and V is TRBV7-6; 12 bases map to TRBD1. Germline lookup yields CDR1 SGHVS and CDR2 FNYEAQ. Trimming removed 5 bases from V and 7 bases from J; junction bases left unmatched: 11. There are 16 residues in the CDR3. This CDR3 reads CASSLYGTGGRSGYTF. In DNA, the CDR3 is TGTGCCAGCAGCCTATATGGGACAGGGGGCCGGAGTGGCTACACCTTC.

This clonotype was seen only once. The DNA for the CDR3 is TGTGCCACAATTGGGACAGCGCCTAAAGAGACCCAGTACTTC. It encodes CATIGTAPKETQYF. The chain employs TRBV6-1 and TRBJ2-5; 7 bases are shared with TRBD1. V shed 10 bases and J 3 bases; nucleotides not matched to a gene: 11. The CDR3 totals 14 residues. Germline CDR1 reads MNHNS; CDR2 reads SASEGT.

This chain's CDR3 is CASSQDRRGPDTQYF. The DNA for the CDR3 is TGTGCCAGCAGCCAAGATAGGAGGGGCCCAGATACGCAGTATTTT. This chain connects TRBV4-2 to TRBJ2-3; maybe TRBD2 (6 bases). V lost 0 bases and J 4 bases, leaving 11 bases between the germline ends. The CDR3 is 15 residues long. The germline gives CDR1 LGHNA, CDR2 YNFKEQ.

The gene calls are TRBV15 and TRBJ2-7, with 9 bases aligning to TRBD1. This CDR3 spans 16 amino acids. The V segment lost 0 bases and the J segment 4 bases; nucleotides outside the gene matches: 7. The germline V gene has CDR1 LNHNV and CDR2 YYDKDF (reference sequence). CDR3 bases: TGTGCCACCAGCAGAGATTGGGAACAGGGGGCTTACGAGCAGTACTTC. Translation: CATSRDWEQGAYEQYF.

This clonotype was observed a few times. The chain recombines TRBV5-6 with TRBJ2-5, with no clear D. CDR3 length: 15 amino acids. CDR1 and CDR2 (germline): SGHDT, YYEEEE. V lost 4 bases and J 0 bases, leaving 13 bases between the germline ends. CDR3 in amino acids: CASSTPDLYQETQYF. The CDR3 coding sequence is TGTGCCAGCAGCACGCCAGATTTGTACCAAGAGACCCAGTACTTC.

This rearrangement joins TRBV4-1 to TRBJ1-3, with D unresolved. V lost 5 bases, J lost 0 bases, and 14 bases lay in between. Germline-derived CDR1 and CDR2 are MGHRA and YSYEKL. The length of the CDR3 is 16 residues. The CDR3 DNA is TGCGCCAGCAGCGACCCCTTGAAAGTCTCTGGAAACACCATATATTTT. Amino acid sequence: CASSDPLKVSGNTIYF.

This chain joins TRBV5-1 and TRBJ1-4; D may be TRBD1 (5 bases). The V gene lost 3 bases and the J gene lost 0 bases, with 12 bases spanning the gap. There are 16 residues in the CDR3. Germline CDR1 is SGHRS and CDR2 is YFSETQ. CDR3 bases: TGCGCCAGCAGCTGGGCGACAGCCTCAACTAATGAAAAACTGTTTTTT. Protein product: CASSWATASTNEKLFF.

The chain uses TRBV6-2 or TRBV6-3 and TRBJ2-7, with a possible D match to TRBD2 (6 bases). CDR3 size: 16 residues. The ends were cut back, 5 bases at V and 1 base at J, with 18 bases in the middle. CDR1 is MNHEY and CDR2 is SVGEGT in the germline V gene. CDR3 nucleotides: TGTGCCAGCAGTATCCGCCCCGGGGGATGGTCCTACGAGCAGTACTTC. Its translation is CASSIRPGGWSYEQYF.

This chain connects TRBV7-8 to TRBJ1-6; D is undetermined. Trimming removed 5 bases from V and 0 bases from J, with 20 bases in between. The CDR3 has 19 amino acids. The germline CDR1 and CDR2 sequences are SGHVS and FQNEAQ. CDR3 DNA sequence: TGTGCCAGCAGCCCCCTGCGGAAACCACTAAGCTCCTATAATTCACCCCTCCACTTT. Protein sequence: CASSPLRKPLSSYNSPLHF.

This chain connects TRBV7-9 to TRBJ2-7; the D gene is possibly TRBD1 (5 bases). The CDR3 is 14 amino acids. Germline assignment: CDR1 SEHNR and CDR2 FQNEAQ (reference sequence). V lost 7 bases to trimming and J lost 0 bases, with 13 bases between them. The CDR3 DNA is TGTGCCAGCACCTCGGACAAAAGCTCCTACGAGCAGTACTTC. It yields the protein CASTSDKSSYEQYF.

This clonotype was seen a few times. The V call is TRBV11-2, the J call TRBJ1-1, with 7 bases aligning to TRBD1. CDR1 and CDR2 from the germline V gene are SGHAT and FQNNGV. The CDR3 spans 13 residues. Unmatched junction bases numbered 6, after V lost 5 bases and J lost 6 bases. In DNA, the CDR3 is TGTGCCAGCAGCCCACGAGACAGGGCTGAAGCTTTCTTT. The encoded protein is CASSPRDRAEAFF.

The rearrangement links TRBV2 to TRBJ1-4; no clear D gene. This CDR3 has 15 amino acids. V was cut by 2 bases and J by 3 bases, with 10 bases left in between. Germline loops: CDR1 SNHLY, CDR2 FYNNEI. This chain's CDR3 is CASSELGTSNEKLFF. The CDR3 nucleotides read TGTGCCAGCAGTGAACTGGGCACCTCTAATGAAAAACTGTTTTTT.

V usage is TRBV20-1 and J usage is TRBJ2-2; D may match TRBD1 or TRBD2 (5 bases each). CDR1 DFQATT and CDR2 SNEGSKA come from the germline V gene (reference sequence). CDR3 length equals 22 residues. V dropped 0 bases and J dropped 0 bases, with 29 bases sitting between them. The CDR3 is CSARDDPHKWGFFGPNTGELFF. CDR3 bases: TGCAGTGCTAGAGATGATCCCCACAAGTGGGGGTTTTTCGGACCGAACACCGGGGAGCTGTTTTTT.

The chain carries TRBV29-1 and TRBJ2-4; 14 bases map to TRBD2. With the DNA end fitting TRBJ2-7 better, the J assignment may be wrong. This CDR3 has 15 residues. Germline CDR1 SQVTM, CDR2 ANQGSEA. The CDR3 region is CSGGLAGVLGYEQYF. In nucleotides, the CDR3 is TGCAGCGGGGGACTAGCGGGAGTATTAGGCTACGAGCAGTACTTC.

This clonotype was observed a handful of times. The chain is built from TRBV9 and TRBJ2-5, with 12 bases lining up with TRBD2. The CDR3 extends over 14 amino acids. CDR1 and CDR2 (germline): SGDLS, YYNGEE. The junction had 0 bases not matched to a gene; V was cut back by 2 bases and J by 4 bases. The CDR3, as DNA: TGTGCCAGCAGCGTGACTAGCGGGGGAGAGACCCAGTACTTC. Translating it yields CASSVTSGGETQYF.

This clonotype was found a few times. The chain combines TRBV13 with TRBJ2-7; possibly TRBD2 for D (6 bases). Trimming took off 5 bases at V and 2 bases at J, with 13 bases between the two ends. Germline values: CDR1 PRHDT, CDR2 FYEKMQ (reference sequence). CDR3 size: 14 residues. CDR3 in DNA: TGTGCCAGCAGCCCACTAGCTTCCCCCTACGAGCAGTACTTC. Its translation is CASSPLASPYEQYF.